The rows below give T cell receptor beta chains drawn from one sample of a study of response to subunit inactivated influenza vaccine. TCRdb redid the calling of the RT-PCR reads with MiXCR, one entry per CDR3 protein. This sample has about 540,000 distinct CDR3 sequences, with approximately 24% found just once. These data were likewise used in another study, on T cells expressing NK-cell markers.

Sample: CD4+ T cells sorted from PBMCs, taken roughly 13 days after vaccination. The receptors were gathered from a man between 45 and 60 years old who received an inactivated influenza vaccine. Each CDR3 is given with its conserved first and last residue. D genes are given only for firm matches. Rows may omit the clone size; those that give it use once, few, many or a size class.

v_gene: TRBV7-2
abundance: .
j_gene: TRBJ1-4
d_gene: .
CDR3nt: TGTGCCATCGAGTATGGGGGCATTGGGGAAAAACTGTTTTTT
CDR3aa: CAIEYGGIGEKLFF

v_gene: TRBV7-2
abundance: .
j_gene: TRBJ2-7
d_gene: TRBD2
CDR3nt: TGTGCCAGCAGCCCGATCCCGCGGGGGTTCTCCTACGAGCAGTACTTC
CDR3aa: CASSPIPRGFSYEQYF

v_gene: TRBV5-1
abundance: .
j_gene: TRBJ1-1
d_gene: TRBD1
CDR3nt: TGCGCCAGCAGCTTGCTAACCGGGACAGCGAACACTGAAGCTTTCTTT
CDR3aa: CASSLLTGTANTEAFF

v_gene: TRBV6-2/TRBV6-3
abundance: once
j_gene: TRBJ2-5
d_gene: .
CDR3nt: TGTGCCAGCAAGCGCAGGGACGGAAGGATACAAGAGACCCAGTACTTC
CDR3aa: CASKRRDGRIQETQYF

v_gene: TRBV9
abundance: .
j_gene: TRBJ2-7
d_gene: TRBD1
CDR3nt: TGTGCCAGCAGCGTTGTGGAGGACAGGGGGAACTACGAGCAGTACTTC
CDR3aa: CASSVVEDRGNYEQYF

v_gene: TRBV6-1
abundance: .
j_gene: TRBJ2-2
d_gene: .
CDR3nt: TGTGCCAGCAGTGAACAAATGGGAACCGGGGAGCTGTTTTTT
CDR3aa: CASSEQMGTGELFF

v_gene: TRBV10-3
abundance: .
j_gene: TRBJ1-1
d_gene: TRBD1
CDR3nt: TGTGCCATCAACCCGACAGGGGCCGGAACTGAAGCTTTCTTT
CDR3aa: CAINPTGAGTEAFF

v_gene: TRBV6-6
abundance: .
j_gene: TRBJ1-4
d_gene: .
CDR3nt: TGTGCCAGCAGCCCGCTTAATGAAAAACTGTTTTTT
CDR3aa: CASSPLNEKLFF

v_gene: TRBV7-2
abundance: .
j_gene: TRBJ1-5
d_gene: .
CDR3nt: TGTGCCAGCAGCTTAGGTCAGGGGAAGCCCCAGCATTTT
CDR3aa: CASSLGQGKPQHF

v_gene: TRBV14
abundance: few
j_gene: TRBJ1-6
d_gene: .
CDR3nt: TGTGCCAGCAGCCACCTTACGAGCAACTCATATAATTCACCCCTCCACTTT
CDR3aa: CASSHLTSNSYNSPLHF

v_gene: TRBV28
abundance: .
j_gene: TRBJ1-5
d_gene: .
CDR3nt: TGTGCCAGCAGTGGTCGACGGGGCAATCAGCCCCAGCATTTT
CDR3aa: CASSGRRGNQPQHF

v_gene: TRBV2
abundance: .
j_gene: TRBJ2-7
d_gene: TRBD1
CDR3nt: TGTGCCAGCAGTGACGAGACAGGGGCCTTCAGCTCCTACGAGCAGTACTTC
CDR3aa: CASSDETGAFSSYEQYF

v_gene: TRBV10-3
abundance: few
j_gene: TRBJ2-7
d_gene: .
CDR3nt: TGTGCCATCAGTGATCGCGAGACCTACGAGCAGTACTTC
CDR3aa: CAISDRETYEQYF

v_gene: TRBV29-1
abundance: few
j_gene: TRBJ2-1
d_gene: TRBD2
CDR3nt: TGCAGCGCCGGGGAACGGTGGCTAGCGGACTCCTACAATGAGCAGTTCTTC
CDR3aa: CSAGERWLADSYNEQFF

v_gene: TRBV5-5
abundance: few
j_gene: TRBJ2-7
d_gene: .
CDR3nt: TGTGCCAGCAGCTTGGGGATGTACTACGAGCAGTACTTC
CDR3aa: CASSLGMYYEQYF

v_gene: TRBV7-2
abundance: few
j_gene: TRBJ1-5
d_gene: .
CDR3nt: TGTGCCAGCAGCTTAATGAGGAATCAGCCCCAGCATTTT
CDR3aa: CASSLMRNQPQHF